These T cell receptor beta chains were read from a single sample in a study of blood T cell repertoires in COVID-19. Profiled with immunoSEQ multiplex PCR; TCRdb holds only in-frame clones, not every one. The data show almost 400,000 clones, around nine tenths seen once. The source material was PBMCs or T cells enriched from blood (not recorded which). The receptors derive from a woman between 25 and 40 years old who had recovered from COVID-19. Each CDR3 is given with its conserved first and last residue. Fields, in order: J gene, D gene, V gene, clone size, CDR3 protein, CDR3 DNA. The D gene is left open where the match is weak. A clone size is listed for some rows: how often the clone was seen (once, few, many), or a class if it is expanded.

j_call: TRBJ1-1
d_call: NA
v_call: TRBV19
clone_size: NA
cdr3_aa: CASSALQGSNTEAFF
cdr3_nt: TGTGCCAGTAGTGCCTTACAGGGTTCAAACACTGAAGCTTTCTTT

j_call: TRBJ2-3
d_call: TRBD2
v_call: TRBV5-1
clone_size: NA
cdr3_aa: CASSLVGTSGADTQYF
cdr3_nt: TGCGCCAGCAGCTTGGTGGGGACTAGCGGGGCAGATACGCAGTATTTT

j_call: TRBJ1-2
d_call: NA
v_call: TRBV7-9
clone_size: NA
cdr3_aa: CASSRGQSNYGYTF
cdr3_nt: TGTGCCAGCAGCCGAGGACAGTCTAACTATGGCTACACCTTC

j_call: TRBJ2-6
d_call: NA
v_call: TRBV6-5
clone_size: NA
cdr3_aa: CASRPRGATNVLTF
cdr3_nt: TGTGCCAGCAGGCCCCGGGGGGCGACCAACGTCCTGACTTTC

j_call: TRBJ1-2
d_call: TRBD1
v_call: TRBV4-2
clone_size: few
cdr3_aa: CASSQATGGMAYGYTF
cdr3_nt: TGTGCCAGCAGCCAAGCGACAGGGGGCATGGCCTATGGCTACACCTTC

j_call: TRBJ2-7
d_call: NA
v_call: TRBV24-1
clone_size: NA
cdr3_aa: CATSAEVQGKGYEQYF
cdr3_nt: TGTGCCACCAGTGCAGAGGTCCAGGGGAAAGGTTACGAGCAGTACTTC

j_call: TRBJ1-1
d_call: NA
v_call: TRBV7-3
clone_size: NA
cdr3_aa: CASSLMQATEAFF
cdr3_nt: TGTGCCAGCAGCTTAATGCAGGCCACTGAAGCTTTCTTT

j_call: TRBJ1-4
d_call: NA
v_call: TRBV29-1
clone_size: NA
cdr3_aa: CSVATATNEKLFF
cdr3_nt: TGCAGCGTCGCCACTGCAACTAATGAAAAACTGTTTTTT

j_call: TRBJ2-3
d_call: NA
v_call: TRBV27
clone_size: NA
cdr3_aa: CASSFPGTDTQYF
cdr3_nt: TGTGCCAGCAGTTTTCCGGGCACAGATACGCAGTATTTT

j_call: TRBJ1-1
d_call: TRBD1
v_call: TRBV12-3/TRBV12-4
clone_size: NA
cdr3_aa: CASSFIQGGAFF
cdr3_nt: TGTGCCAGCAGTTTCATACAGGGGGGTGCTTTCTTT

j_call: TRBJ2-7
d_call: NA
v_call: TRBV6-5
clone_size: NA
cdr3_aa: CASSRPGEMNYEQYF
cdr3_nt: TGTGCCAGCAGCCGCCCGGGGGAGATGAACTACGAGCAGTACTTC

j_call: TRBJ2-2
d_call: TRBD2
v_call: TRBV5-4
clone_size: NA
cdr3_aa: CASSLAGGQYTGELFF
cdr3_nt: TGTGCCAGCAGCTTGGCGGGGGGGCAGTACACCGGGGAGCTGTTTTTT

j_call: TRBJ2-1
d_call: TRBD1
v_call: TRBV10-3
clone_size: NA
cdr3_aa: CAISGTGSNYNEQFF
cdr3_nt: TGTGCCATCAGCGGGACAGGGTCAAACTACAATGAGCAGTTCTTC

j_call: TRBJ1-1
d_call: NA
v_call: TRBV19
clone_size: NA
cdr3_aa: CASSNREGGTEAFF
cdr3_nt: TGTGCCAGTAGTAACAGGGAGGGGGGCACTGAAGCTTTCTTT

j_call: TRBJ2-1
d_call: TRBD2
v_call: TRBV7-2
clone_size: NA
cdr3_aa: CASSLAGGLYNEQFF
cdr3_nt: TGTGCCAGCAGCTTAGCGGGGGGGTTGTACAATGAGCAGTTCTTC

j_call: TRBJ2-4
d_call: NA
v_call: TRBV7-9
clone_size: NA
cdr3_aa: CASSSPLAESDIQYF
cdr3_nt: TGTGCCAGCAGCAGTCCGCTAGCAGAGTCGGACATTCAGTACTTC

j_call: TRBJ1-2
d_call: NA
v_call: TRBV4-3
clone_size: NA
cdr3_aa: CASSAQWADGYTF
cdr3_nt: TGCGCCAGCAGCGCGCAATGGGCAGATGGCTACACCTTC

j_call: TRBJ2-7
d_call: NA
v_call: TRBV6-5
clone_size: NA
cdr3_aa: CASSYQGGEEQYF
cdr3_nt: TGTGCCAGCAGTTACCAGGGGGGTGAAGAGCAGTACTTC

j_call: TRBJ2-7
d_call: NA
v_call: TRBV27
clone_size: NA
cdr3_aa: CASSPTQGPLLATPYEQYF
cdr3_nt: TGTGCCAGCAGCCCAACCCAGGGCCCTCTACTAGCTACCCCCTACGAGCAGTACTTC

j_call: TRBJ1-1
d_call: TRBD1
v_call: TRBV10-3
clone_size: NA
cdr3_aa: CAISKDREAFF
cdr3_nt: TGTGCCATCAGTAAGGACAGGGAAGCTTTCTTT

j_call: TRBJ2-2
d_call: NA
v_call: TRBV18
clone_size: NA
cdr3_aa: CASSPTGINFRTGELFF
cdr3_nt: TGTGCCAGCTCACCAACAGGGATCAATTTTAGGACCGGGGAGCTGTTTTTT

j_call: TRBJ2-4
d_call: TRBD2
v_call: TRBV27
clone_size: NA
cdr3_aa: CASSLYGGRAANIQYF
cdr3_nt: TGTGCCAGCAGTTTATATGGCGGGAGGGCCGCAAACATTCAGTACTTC

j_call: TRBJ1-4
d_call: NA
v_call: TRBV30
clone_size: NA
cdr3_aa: CAWSVLYRGPHATNEKLFF
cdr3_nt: TGTGCCTGGAGTGTACTGTATCGGGGTCCCCATGCAACTAATGAAAAACTGTTTTTT

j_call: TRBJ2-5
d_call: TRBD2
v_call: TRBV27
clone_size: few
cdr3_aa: CASSLLAGVSETQYF
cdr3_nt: TGTGCCAGCAGTTTACTAGCGGGGGTGTCAGAGACCCAGTACTTC

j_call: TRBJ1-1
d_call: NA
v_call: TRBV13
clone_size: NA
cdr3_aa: CASSSALEGVGSKAFF
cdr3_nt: TGTGCCAGCAGCTCGGCTCTCGAAGGAGTCGGATCTAAAGCTTTCTTT

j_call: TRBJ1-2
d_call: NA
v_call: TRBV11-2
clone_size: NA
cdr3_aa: CASSLDAGGYTF
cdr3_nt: TGTGCCAGCAGCTTAGATGCGGGTGGCTACACCTTC

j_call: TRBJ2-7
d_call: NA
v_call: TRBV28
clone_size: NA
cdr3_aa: CANSFNAGNSYEQYF
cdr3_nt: TGTGCCAACAGTTTTAACGCGGGGAACTCCTACGAGCAGTACTTC

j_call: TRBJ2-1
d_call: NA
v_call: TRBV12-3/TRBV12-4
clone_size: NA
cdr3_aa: CASSSGNNNEQFF
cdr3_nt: TGTGCCAGCAGTTCCGGGAACAACAATGAGCAGTTCTTC

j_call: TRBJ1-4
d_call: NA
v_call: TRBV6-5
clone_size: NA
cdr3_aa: CASSYSSRGLFF
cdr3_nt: TGTGCCAGCAGTTACTCGAGCAGGGGACTGTTTTTT

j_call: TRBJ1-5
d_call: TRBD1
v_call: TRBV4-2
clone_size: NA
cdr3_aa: CASSPGQGYQPQHF
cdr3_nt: TGTGCCAGCAGCCCTGGACAGGGGTATCAGCCCCAGCATTTT

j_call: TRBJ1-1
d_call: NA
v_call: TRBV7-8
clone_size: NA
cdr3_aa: CASSRREMNTEAFF
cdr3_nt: TGTGCCAGCAGCCGCCGGGAGATGAACACTGAAGCTTTCTTT

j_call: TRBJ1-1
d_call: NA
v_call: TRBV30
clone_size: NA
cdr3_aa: CAWSVGGVGAFF
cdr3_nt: TGTGCCTGGAGTGTTGGGGGGGTCGGAGCTTTCTTT

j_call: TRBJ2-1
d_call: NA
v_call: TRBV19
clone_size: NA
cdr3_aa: CASTTAVLSYNEQFF
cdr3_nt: TGTGCCAGTACCACAGCAGTGCTCTCCTACAATGAGCAGTTCTTC

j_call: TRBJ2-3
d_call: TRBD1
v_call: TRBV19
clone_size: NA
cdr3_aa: CASSNAGGDTQYF
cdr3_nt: TGTGCCAGTAGTAACGCAGGGGGAGATACGCAGTATTTT

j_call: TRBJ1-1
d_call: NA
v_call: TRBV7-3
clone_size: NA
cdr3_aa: CASSFQSNTEAFF
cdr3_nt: TGTGCCAGCAGCTTTCAATCAAACACTGAAGCTTTCTTT

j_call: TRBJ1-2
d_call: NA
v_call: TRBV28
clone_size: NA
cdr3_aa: CASQFIEASGYTF
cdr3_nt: TGTGCCTCCCAGTTTATAGAGGCAAGTGGCTACACCTTC

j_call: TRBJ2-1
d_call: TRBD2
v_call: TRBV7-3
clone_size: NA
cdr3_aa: CASSFEGGRWGNEQFF
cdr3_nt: TGTGCCAGCAGCTTTGAAGGCGGGAGATGGGGAAATGAGCAGTTCTTC

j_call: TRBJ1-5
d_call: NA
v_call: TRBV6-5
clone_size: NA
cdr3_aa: CASSYRQGNQPQHF
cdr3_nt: TGTGCCAGCAGTTACCGCCAGGGCAATCAGCCCCAGCATTTT

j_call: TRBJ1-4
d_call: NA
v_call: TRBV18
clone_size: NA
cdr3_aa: CASSPEQASEKLFF
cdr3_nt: TGTGCCAGCTCACCAGAACAGGCGAGTGAAAAACTGTTTTTT

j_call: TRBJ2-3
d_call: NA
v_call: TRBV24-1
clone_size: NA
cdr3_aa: CATSDISTDTQYF
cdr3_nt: TGTGCCACCAGTGATATAAGCACAGATACGCAGTATTTT

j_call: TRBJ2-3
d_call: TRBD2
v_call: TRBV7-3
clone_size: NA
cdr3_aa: CASSLGLVTDTQYF
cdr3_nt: TGTGCCAGCAGTTTGGGACTAGTCACAGATACGCAGTATTTT

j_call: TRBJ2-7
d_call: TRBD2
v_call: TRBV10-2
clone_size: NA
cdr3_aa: CASSGITSGGAYEQYF
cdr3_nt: TGCGCCAGCAGTGGTATAACTAGCGGAGGTGCCTACGAGCAGTACTTC

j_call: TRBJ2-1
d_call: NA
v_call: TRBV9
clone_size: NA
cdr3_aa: CASSVAQGYYNEQFF
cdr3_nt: TGTGCCAGCAGCGTAGCTCAGGGTTACTACAATGAGCAGTTCTTC

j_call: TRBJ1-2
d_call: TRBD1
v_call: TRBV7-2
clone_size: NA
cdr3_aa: CASSSRTGDYGYTF
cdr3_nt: TGTGCCAGCAGCTCACGGACAGGGGACTATGGCTACACCTTC

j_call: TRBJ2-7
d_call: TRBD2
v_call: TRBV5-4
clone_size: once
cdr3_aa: CASSWFGGTSGGNPYEQYF
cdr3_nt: TGTGCCAGCAGCTGGTTCGGGGGCACTAGCGGGGGTAACCCCTACGAGCAGTACTTC

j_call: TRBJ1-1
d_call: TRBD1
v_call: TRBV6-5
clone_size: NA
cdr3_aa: CASSHRTGAEAFF
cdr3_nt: TGTGCCAGCAGCCATCGGACAGGCGCTGAAGCTTTCTTT

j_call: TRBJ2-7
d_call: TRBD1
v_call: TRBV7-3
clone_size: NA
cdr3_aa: CASSKTGGDWDEQYF
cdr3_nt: TGTGCCAGCAGCAAAACAGGGGGCGATTGGGACGAGCAGTACTTC

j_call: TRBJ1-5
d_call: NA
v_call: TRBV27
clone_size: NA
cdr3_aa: CASSLLGEPNQPQHF
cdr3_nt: TGTGCCAGCAGTTTACTAGGGGAACCCAATCAGCCCCAGCATTTT

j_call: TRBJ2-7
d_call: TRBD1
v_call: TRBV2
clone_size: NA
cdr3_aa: CATGQGAEVSYEQYF
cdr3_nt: TGTGCCACGGGACAGGGCGCCGAAGTGTCCTACGAGCAGTACTTC

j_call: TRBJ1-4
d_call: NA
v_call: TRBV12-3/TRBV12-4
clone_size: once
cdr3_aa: CASGGLRDEKLFF
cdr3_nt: TGTGCCAGCGGCGGACTTCGGGATGAAAAACTGTTTTTT

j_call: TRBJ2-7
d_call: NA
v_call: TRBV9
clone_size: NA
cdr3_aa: CASSVLEQYF
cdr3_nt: TGTGCCAGCAGCGTTCTCGAGCAGTACTTC

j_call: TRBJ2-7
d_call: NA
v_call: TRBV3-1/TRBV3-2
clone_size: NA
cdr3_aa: CASSQRGGEWALDF
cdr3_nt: TGTGCCAGCAGCCAAAGAGGGGGAGAATGGGCGCTGGACTTC

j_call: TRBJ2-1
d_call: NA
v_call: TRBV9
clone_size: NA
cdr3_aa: CASSVDRVANEQFF
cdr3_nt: TGTGCCAGCAGCGTAGACAGGGTAGCCAATGAGCAGTTCTTC

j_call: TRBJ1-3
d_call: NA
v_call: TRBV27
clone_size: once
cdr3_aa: CASKRTGTGNTIYF
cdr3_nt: TGTGCCAGCAAACGAACAGGGACTGGAAACACCATATATTTT

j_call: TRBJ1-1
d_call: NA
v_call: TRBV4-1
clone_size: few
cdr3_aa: CASRKQGGGNTEAFF
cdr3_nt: TGCGCCAGCAGAAAACAGGGCGGGGGTAATACTGAAGCTTTCTTT